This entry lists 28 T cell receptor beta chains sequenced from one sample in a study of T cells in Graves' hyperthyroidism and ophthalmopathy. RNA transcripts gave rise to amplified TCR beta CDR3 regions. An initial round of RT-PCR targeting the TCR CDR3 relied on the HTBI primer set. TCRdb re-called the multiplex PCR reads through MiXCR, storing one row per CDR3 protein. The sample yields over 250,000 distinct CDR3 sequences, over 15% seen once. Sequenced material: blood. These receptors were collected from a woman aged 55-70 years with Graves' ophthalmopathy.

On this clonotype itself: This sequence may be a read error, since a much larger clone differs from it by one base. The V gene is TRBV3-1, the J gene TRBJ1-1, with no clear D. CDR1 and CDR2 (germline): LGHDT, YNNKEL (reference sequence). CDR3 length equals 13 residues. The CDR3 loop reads CAGSYGMNTEAFF. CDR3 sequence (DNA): TGTGCCGGCAGCTACGGAATGAACACTGAAGCTTTCTTT.

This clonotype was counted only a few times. CDR3: CASSLLPGTEGYSNQPQHF. CDR3 nucleotides: TGTGCCAGTAGTCTTCTACCCGGGACGGAGGGCTATAGCAATCAGCCCCAGCATTTT. The chain employs TRBV19 and TRBJ1-5; TRBD1 is a possible D gene (5 bases). V was cut by 5 bases and J by 0 bases, with 23 bases left in between. There are 19 residues in the CDR3. Per germline, CDR1 LNHDA and CDR2 SQIVND (reference sequence).

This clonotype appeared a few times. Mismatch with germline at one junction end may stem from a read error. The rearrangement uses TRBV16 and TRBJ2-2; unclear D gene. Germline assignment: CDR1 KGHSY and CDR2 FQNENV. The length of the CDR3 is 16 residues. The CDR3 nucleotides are TGTGCCAGCAGCCAATCACCTACATCGAATACCGGGGAGCTGTTTTTT. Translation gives CASSQSPTSNTGELFF.

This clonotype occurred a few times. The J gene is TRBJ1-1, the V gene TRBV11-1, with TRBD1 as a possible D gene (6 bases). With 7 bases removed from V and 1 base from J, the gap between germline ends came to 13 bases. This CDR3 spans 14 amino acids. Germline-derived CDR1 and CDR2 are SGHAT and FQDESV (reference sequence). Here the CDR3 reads CASTERGGNTEAFF. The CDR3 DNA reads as TGTGCCAGCACCGAACGAGGGGGGAACACTGAAGCTTTCTTT.

Written as DNA, the CDR3 is TGTGCCAGCAGCTTAAGCCAGAGCTCCTATAATTCACCCCTCCACTTT. This encodes CASSLSQSSYNSPLHF. V and J are TRBV7-9 and TRBJ1-6; no definite D call. The V end lost 2 bases, the J end lost 0 bases, and 8 bases lay between the germline ends. Germline values: CDR1 SEHNR, CDR2 FQNEAQ (reference sequence). The CDR3 loop spans 16 amino acids.

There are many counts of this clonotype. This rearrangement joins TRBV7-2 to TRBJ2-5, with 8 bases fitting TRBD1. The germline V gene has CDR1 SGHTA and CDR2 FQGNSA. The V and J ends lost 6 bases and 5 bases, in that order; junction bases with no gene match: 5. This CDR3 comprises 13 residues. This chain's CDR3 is CASRMTGVETQYF. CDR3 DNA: TGTGCCAGCAGAATGACAGGGGTGGAGACCCAGTACTTC.

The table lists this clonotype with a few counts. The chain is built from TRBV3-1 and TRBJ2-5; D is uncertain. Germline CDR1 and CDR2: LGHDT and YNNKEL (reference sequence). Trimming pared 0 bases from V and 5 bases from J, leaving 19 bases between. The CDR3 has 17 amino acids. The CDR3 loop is CASSQDISFGNSETQYF. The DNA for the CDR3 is TGTGCCAGCAGCCAAGATATTAGCTTTGGCAATTCGGAGACCCAGTACTTC.

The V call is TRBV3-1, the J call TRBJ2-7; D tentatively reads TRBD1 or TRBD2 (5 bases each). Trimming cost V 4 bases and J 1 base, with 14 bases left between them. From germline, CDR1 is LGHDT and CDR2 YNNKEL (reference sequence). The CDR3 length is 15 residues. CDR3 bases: TGTGCCAGCAGCCGGGGACGGGACGAATCCTACGAGCAGTACTTC. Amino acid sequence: CASSRGRDESYEQYF.

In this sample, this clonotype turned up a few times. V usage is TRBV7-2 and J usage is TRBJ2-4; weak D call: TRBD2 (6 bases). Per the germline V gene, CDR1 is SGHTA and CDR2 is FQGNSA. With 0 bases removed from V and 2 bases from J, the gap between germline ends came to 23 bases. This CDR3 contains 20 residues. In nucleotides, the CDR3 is TGTGCCAGCAGCTTAGCAGGCAGTCGGCAGATGGGGGGTACCAAAAACATTCAGTACTTC. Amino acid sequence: CASSLAGSRQMGGTKNIQYF.

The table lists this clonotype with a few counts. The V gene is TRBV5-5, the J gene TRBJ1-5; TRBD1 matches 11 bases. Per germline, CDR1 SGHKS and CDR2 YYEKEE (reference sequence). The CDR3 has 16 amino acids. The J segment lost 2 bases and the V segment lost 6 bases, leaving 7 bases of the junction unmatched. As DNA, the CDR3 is TGTGCCAGCAACAACCGGGACAGGGGGGGCAATCAGCCCCAGCATTTT. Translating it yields CASNNRDRGGNQPQHF.

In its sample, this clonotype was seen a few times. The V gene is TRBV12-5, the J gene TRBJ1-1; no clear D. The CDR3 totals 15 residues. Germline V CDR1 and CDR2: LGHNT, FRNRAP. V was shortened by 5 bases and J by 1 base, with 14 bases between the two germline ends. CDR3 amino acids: CASGRTRHSNTEAFF. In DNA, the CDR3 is TGTGCTAGTGGTCGGACCCGACACTCGAACACTGAAGCTTTCTTT.

In nucleotides, the CDR3 is TGTGCCAGTAGTATAATCCTAGGGAGTTCCTACAATGAGCAGTTCTTC. Protein product: CASSIILGSSYNEQFF. V gene TRBV19 combines with J gene TRBJ2-1; possible D gene TRBD2, 5 bases. Germline V gene sequence: CDR1 LNHDA, CDR2 SQIVND (reference sequence). This CDR3 comprises 16 residues. V lost 2 bases to trimming and J lost 1 base, with 12 bases between them.

CDR3 residues: CSASVSSGNTIYF. The CDR3 DNA follows: TGCAGTGCTAGCGTCAGCTCTGGAAACACCATATATTTT. The chain employs TRBV20-1 and TRBJ1-3, with D uncertain. V was shortened by 3 bases and J by 0 bases, with 6 bases between the two germline ends. Germline CDR1 DFQATT, CDR2 SNEGSKA (reference sequence). There are 13 residues in the CDR3.

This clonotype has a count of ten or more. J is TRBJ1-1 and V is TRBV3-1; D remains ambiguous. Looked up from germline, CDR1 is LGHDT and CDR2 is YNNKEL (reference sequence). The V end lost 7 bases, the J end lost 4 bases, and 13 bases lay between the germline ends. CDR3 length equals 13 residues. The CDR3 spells CASNLPGSTEAFF. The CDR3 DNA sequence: TGTGCCAGCAACCTACCAGGTAGCACTGAAGCTTTCTTT.

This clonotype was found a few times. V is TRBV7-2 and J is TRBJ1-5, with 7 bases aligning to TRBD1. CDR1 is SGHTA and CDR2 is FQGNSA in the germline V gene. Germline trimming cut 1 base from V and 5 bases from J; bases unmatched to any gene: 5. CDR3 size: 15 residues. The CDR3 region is CASSLGTGRHQPQHF. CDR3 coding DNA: TGTGCCAGCAGCTTAGGGACAGGTCGGCATCAGCCCCAGCATTTT.

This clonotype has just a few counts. The CDR3 reads CASKARDSLMNTEAFF. The CDR3 DNA sequence: TGTGCCAGCAAAGCCCGGGACAGCCTAATGAACACTGAAGCTTTCTTT. The chain combines TRBV7-9 with TRBJ1-1, with 7 bases fitting TRBD1. V gave up 7 bases and J gave up 0 bases; unmatched junction bases: 11. This CDR3 spans 16 amino acids. Looked up from germline, CDR1 is SEHNR and CDR2 is FQNEAQ (reference sequence). The variable domain in full, with the rest retrieved from reference TRBV7-9 and TRBJ1-1, is DTGVSQNPRHKITKRGQNVTFRCDPISEHNRLYWYRQTLGQGPEFLTYFQNEAQLEKSRLLSDRFSAERPKGSFSTLEIQRTEQGDSAMYLCASKARDSLMNTEAFFGQGTRLTVV.

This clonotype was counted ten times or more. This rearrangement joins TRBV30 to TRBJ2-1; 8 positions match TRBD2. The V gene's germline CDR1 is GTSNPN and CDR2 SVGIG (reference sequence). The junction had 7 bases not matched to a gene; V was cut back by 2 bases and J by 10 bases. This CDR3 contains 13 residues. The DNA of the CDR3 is TGTGCCTGGAGTCTTCGGGAGGGCCTGGAGCAGTTCTTC. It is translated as CAWSLREGLEQFF. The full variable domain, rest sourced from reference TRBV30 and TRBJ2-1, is SQTIHQWPATLVQPVGSPLSLECTVEGTSNPNLYWYRQAAGRGLQLLFYSVGIGQISSEVPQNLSASRPQDRQFILSSKKLLLSDSGFYLCAWSLREGLEQFFGPGTRLTVL.

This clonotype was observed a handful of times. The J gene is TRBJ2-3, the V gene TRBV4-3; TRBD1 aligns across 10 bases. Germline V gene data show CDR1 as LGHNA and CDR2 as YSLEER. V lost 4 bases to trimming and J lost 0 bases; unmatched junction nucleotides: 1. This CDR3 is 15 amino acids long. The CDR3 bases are TGCGCCAGCAGCCGGGACAGGGGTAGCACAGATACGCAGTATTTT. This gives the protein CASSRDRGSTDTQYF.

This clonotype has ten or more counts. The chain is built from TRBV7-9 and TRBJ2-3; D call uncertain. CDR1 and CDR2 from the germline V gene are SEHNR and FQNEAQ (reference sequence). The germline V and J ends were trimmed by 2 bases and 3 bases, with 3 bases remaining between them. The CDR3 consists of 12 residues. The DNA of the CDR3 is TGTGCCAGCAGCTTATGGACAGATACGCAGTATTTT. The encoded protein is CASSLWTDTQYF. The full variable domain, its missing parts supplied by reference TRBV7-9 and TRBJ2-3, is DTGVSQNPRHKITKRGQNVTFRCDPISEHNRLYWYRQTLGQGPEFLTYFQNEAQLEKSRLLSDRFSAERPKGSFSTLEIQRTEQGDSAMYLCASSLWTDTQYFGPGTRLTVL.

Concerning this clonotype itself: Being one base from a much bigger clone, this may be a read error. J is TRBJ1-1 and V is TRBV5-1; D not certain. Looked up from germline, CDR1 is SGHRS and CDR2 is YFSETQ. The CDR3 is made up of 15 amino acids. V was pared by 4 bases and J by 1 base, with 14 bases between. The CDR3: CASSELGSGNTEAFF. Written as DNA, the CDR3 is TGCGCCAGCAGCGAATTGGGAAGCGGGAACACTGAAGCTTTCTTT.

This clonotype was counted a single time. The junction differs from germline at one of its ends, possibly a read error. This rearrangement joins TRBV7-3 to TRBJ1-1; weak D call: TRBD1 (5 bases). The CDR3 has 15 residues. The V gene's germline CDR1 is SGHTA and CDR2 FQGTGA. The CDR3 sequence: CASGLYPGLNTEAFF. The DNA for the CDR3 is TGTGCCAGCGGCTTATATCCAGGGTTAAACACTGAAGCTTTCTTT.

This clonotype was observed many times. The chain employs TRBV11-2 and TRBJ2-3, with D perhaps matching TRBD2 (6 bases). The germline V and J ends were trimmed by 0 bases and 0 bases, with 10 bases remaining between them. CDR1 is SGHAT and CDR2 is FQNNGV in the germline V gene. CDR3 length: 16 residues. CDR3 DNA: TGTGCCAGCAGCTTAGAACCAGGGACTAGCACAGATACGCAGTATTTT. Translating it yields CASSLEPGTSTDTQYF.

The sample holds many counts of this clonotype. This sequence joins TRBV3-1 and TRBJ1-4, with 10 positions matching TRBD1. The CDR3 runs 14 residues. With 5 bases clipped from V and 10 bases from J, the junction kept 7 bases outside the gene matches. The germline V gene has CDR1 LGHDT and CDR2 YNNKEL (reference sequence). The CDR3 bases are TGTGCCAGCAGCGGGCGGGACAGGGGCGGAAAACTGTTTTTT. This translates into CASSGRDRGGKLFF.

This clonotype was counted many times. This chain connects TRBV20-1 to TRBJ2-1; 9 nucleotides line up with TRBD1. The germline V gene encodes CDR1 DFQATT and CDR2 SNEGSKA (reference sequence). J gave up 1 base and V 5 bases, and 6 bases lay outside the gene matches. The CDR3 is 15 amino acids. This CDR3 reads CSAPGQGTSYNEQFF. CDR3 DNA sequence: TGCAGTGCTCCCGGACAGGGGACTTCCTACAATGAGCAGTTCTTC.

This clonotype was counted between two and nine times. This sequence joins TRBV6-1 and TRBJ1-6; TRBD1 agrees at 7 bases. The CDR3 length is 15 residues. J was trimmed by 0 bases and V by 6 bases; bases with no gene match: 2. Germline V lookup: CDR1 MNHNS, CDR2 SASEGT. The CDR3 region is CASRGDSSYNSPLHF. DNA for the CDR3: TGTGCCAGCAGGGGGGACAGCTCCTATAATTCACCCCTCCACTTT.

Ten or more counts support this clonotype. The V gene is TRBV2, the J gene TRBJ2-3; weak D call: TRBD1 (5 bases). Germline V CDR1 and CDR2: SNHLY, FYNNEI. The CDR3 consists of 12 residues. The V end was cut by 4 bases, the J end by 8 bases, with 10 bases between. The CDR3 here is CASSGDRPTQYF. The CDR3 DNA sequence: TGTGCCAGCAGTGGAGACAGACCTACGCAGTATTTT.

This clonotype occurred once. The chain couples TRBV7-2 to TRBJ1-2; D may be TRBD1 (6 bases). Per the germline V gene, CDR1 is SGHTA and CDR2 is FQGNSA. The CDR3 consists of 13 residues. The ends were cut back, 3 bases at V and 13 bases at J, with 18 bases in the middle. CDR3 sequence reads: CASSFRGAGDCTF. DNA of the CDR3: TGTGCCAGCAGCTTTCGGGGGGCCGGCGACTGCACCTTC. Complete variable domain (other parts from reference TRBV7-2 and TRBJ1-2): GAGVSQSPSNKVTEKGKDVELRCDPISGHTALYWYRQSLGQGLEFLIYFQGNSAPDKSGLPSDRFSAERTGGSVSTLTIQRTQQEDSAVYLCASSFRGAGDCTFGSGTRLTVV.

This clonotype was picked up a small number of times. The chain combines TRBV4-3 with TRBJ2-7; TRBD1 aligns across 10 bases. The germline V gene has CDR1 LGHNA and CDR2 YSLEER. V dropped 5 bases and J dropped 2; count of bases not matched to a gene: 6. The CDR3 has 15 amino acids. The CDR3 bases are TGCGCCAGCAGCGAGACCGGGACAGGGGCCTACGAGCAGTACTTC. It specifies CASSETGTGAYEQYF.